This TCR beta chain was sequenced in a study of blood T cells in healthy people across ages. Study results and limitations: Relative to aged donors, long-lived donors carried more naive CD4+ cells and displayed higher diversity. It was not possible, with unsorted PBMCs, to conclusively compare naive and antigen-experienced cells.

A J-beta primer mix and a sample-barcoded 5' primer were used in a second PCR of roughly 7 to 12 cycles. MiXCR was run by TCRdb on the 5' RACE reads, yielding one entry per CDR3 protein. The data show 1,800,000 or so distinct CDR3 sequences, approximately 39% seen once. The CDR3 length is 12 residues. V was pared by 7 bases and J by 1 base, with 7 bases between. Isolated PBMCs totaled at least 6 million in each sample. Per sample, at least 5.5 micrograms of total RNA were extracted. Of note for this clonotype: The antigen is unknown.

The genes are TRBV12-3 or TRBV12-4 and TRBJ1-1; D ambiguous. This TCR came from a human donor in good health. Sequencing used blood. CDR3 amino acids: CASTIRNTEAFF. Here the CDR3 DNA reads TGTGCCAGCACTATCAGGAACACTGAAGCTTTCTTT.